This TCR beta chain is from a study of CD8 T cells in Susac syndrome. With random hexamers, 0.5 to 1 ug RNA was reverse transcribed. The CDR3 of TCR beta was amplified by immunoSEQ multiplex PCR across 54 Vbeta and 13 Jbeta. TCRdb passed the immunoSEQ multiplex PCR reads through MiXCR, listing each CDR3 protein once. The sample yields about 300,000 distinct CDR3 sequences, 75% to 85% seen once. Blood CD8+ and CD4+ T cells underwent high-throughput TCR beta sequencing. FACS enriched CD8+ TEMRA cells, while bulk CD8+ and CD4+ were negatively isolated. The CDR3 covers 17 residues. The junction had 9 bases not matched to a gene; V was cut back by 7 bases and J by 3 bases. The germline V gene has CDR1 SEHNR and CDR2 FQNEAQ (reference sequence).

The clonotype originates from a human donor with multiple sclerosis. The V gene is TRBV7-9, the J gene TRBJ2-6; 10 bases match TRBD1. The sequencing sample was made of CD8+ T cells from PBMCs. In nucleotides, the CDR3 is TGTGCCAGCACCTTGACAGGGGGCGCGTATGGGGCCAACGTCCTGACTTTC. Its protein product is CASTLTGGAYGANVLTF. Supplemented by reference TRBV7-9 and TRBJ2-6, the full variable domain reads DTGVSQNPRHKITKRGQNVTFRCDPISEHNRLYWYRQTLGQGPEFLTYFQNEAQLEKSRLLSDRFSAERPKGSFSTLEIQRTEQGDSAMYLCASTLTGGAYGANVLTFGAGSRLTVL.